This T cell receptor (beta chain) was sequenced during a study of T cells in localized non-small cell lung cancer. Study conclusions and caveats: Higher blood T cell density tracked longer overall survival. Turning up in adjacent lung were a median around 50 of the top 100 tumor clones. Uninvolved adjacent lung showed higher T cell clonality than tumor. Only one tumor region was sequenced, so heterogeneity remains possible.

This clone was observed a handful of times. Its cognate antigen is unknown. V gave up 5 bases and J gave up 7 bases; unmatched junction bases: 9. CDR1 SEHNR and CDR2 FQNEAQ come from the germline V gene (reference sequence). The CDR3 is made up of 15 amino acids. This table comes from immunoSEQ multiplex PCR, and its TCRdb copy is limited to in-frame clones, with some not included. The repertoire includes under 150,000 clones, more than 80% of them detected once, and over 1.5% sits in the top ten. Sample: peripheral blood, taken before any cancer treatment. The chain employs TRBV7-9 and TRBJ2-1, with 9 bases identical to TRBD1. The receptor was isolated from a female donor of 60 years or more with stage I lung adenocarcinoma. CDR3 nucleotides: TGTGCCAGCAGCCCGAGGGACAGGGTATGGAATGAGCAGTTCTTC. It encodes CASSPRDRVWNEQFF.